Below are 8 T cell receptor beta chains sequenced from a single sample in a study of blood T cell repertoires in COVID-19. Assay: immunoSEQ multiplex PCR; the TCRdb copy retains only in-frame clones and omits some. This table has about 200,000 clones, about nine tenths appearing once. Sequencing was carried out using peripheral blood. These receptors originate from a woman between 65 and 79 years old with acute or convalescent COVID-19.

The rearrangement links TRBV10-3 to TRBJ1-5; TRBD1 is a possible D gene (6 bases). The CDR3 spans 14 residues. Germline V gene lookup returns CDR1 ENHRY and CDR2 SYGVKD. V lost 2 bases to trimming and J lost 4 bases, with 9 bases between them. CDR3: CAISERQGNQPQHF. CDR3 DNA: TGTGCCATCAGTGAGAGGCAGGGGAATCAGCCCCAGCATTTT.

The J gene is TRBJ1-2, the V gene TRBV2, with D uncertain. CDR1 and CDR2 (germline): SNHLY, FYNNEI. The CDR3 sequence is 13 residues long. With 7 bases removed from V and 4 bases from J, the gap between germline ends came to 13 bases. DNA for the CDR3: TGTGCCAGCATTTCGAGAGGCCTCTATGGCTACACCTTC. It codes for CASISRGLYGYTF.

The chain uses TRBV9 and TRBJ2-7; 9 bases are shared with TRBD2. The CDR3 has 19 amino acids. CDR1 is SGDLS, CDR2 YYNGEE, per germline. The V segment lost 0 bases and the J segment 6 bases; nucleotides outside the gene matches: 19. For the CDR3, the DNA is TGTGCCAGCAGCGTAGAAGGAAACAACCCTAGCGGGAAGTCCGCCGAGCAGTACTTC. Translating it yields CASSVEGNNPSGKSAEQYF.

V is TRBV7-2 and J is TRBJ2-3; possibly TRBD1 for D (6 bases). V was shortened by 8 bases and J by 4 bases, with 13 bases between the two germline ends. Looked up from germline, CDR1 is SGHTA and CDR2 is FQGNSA. CDR3 size: 13 residues. The CDR3 spells CASGPRGADTQYF. DNA for the CDR3: TGTGCCAGCGGTCCCAGGGGCGCAGATACGCAGTATTTT.

This chain links TRBV13 with TRBJ2-2; no clear D gene. Trimming shortened V by 5 bases and J by 7 bases, and 5 bases separated the two germline ends. CDR3 size: 11 residues. Germline lookup yields CDR1 PRHDT and CDR2 FYEKMQ (reference sequence). The CDR3 here is CASSGRGELFF. CDR3 in DNA: TGTGCCAGCAGCGGCCGCGGGGAGCTGTTTTTT.

The chain's CDR3 is CASSDTGGRYGYTF. CDR3 bases: TGTGCCAGCAGTGATACAGGGGGCCGTTATGGCTACACCTTC. The chain is built from TRBV6-1 and TRBJ1-2, with TRBD1 matching 9 bases. Trimming removed 3 bases from V and 5 bases from J; junction bases left unmatched: 4. The length of the CDR3 is 14 residues. CDR1 is MNHNS, CDR2 SASEGT, per germline.

The chain is built from TRBV28 and TRBJ2-2; TRBD1 is a possible D gene (5 bases). V was clipped by 3 bases and J by 0 bases, with 8 bases between them. Germline V lookup: CDR1 MDHEN, CDR2 SYDVKM. This CDR3 contains 15 residues. Here the CDR3 DNA reads TGTGCCAGCAGTTTGGAGACAGCGAACACCGGGGAGCTGTTTTTT. The encoded protein is CASSLETANTGELFF.

The V gene is TRBV18, the J gene TRBJ2-2, with D tentatively TRBD1 (5 bases). CDR1 and CDR2 from the germline V gene are KGHSH and LQKENI. The CDR3 totals 16 residues. Trimming left V 1 base short and J 5 bases short, with 14 bases between. CDR3 protein: CASSPLQGGRTGELFF. The CDR3 DNA is TGTGCCAGCTCACCACTCCAGGGCGGTCGTACCGGGGAGCTGTTTTTT. Filled out from reference TRBV18 and TRBJ2-2, the complete variable domain reads NAGVMQNPRHLVRRRGQEARLRCSPMKGHSHVYWYRQLPEEGLKFMVYLQKENIIDESGMPKERFSAEFPKEGPSILRIQQVVRGDSAAYFCASSPLQGGRTGELFFGEGSRLTVL.